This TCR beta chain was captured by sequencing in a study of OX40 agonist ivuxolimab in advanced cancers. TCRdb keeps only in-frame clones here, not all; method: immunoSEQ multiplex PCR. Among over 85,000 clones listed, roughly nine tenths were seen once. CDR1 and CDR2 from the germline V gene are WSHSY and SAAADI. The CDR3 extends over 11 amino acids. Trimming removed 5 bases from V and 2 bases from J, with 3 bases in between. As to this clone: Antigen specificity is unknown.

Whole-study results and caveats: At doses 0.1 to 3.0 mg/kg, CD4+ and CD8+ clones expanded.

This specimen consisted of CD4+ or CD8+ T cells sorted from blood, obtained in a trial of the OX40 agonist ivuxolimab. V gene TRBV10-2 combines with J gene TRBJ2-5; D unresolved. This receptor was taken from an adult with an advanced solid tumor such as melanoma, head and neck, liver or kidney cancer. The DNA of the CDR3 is TGCGCCAGCAGTCCACAAGAGACCCAGTACTTC. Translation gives CASSPQETQYF.